The clone carrying this T cell receptor beta chain turned up a few times. Germline trimming cut 3 bases from V and 0 bases from J; bases unmatched to any gene: 13. The CDR3 is 19 amino acids. CDR1 and CDR2 (germline): MNHEY, SMNVEV (reference sequence). These data are taken from a study of PD-L1 blockade in urothelial cancer. Looking at the study overall: Males with urothelial cancer arising in the bladder constituted about 85% of the roughly 30 patients. Before enrollment, 0 to 3 chemotherapy regimens had been given to patients. Blood analysis occurred 3 weeks (second dose) and 6 weeks after treatment start.

The sample's time point: pretreatment peripheral blood. Locally advanced or metastatic urothelial carcinoma affected the patients. TCRdb's table, derived via immunoSEQ multiplex PCR, lists solely in-frame clones and lacks some. The sample holds around 68,000 clones, approximately 75% seen once. This material consisted of PBMCs, taken around atezolizumab (anti-PD-L1) treatment. This rearrangement joins TRBV27 to TRBJ2-3; 9 nucleotides match TRBD2. This TCR was recovered from a man between 65 and 85 years old with urothelial cancer. As DNA, the CDR3 is TGTGCCAGCAGTTTTCGGGCCGGGACTAGCTTCCCTAGCACAGATACGCAGTATTTT. It translates to CASSFRAGTSFPSTDTQYF.